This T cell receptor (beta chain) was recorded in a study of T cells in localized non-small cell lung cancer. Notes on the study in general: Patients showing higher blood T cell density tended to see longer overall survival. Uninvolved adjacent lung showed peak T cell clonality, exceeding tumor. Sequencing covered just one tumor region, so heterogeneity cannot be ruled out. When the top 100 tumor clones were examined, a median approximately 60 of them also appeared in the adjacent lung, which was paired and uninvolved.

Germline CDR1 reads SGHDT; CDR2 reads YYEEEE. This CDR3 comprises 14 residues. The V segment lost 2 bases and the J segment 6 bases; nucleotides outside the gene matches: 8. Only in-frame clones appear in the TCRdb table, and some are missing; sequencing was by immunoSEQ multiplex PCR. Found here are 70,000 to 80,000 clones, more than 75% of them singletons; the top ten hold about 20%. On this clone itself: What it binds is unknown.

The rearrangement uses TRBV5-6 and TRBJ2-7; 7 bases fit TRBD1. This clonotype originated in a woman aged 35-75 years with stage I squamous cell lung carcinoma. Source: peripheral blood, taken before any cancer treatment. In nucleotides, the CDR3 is TGTGCCAGCAGCTTCTCACAGGGGATCGGCGAGCAGTACTTC. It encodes CASSFSQGIGEQYF.